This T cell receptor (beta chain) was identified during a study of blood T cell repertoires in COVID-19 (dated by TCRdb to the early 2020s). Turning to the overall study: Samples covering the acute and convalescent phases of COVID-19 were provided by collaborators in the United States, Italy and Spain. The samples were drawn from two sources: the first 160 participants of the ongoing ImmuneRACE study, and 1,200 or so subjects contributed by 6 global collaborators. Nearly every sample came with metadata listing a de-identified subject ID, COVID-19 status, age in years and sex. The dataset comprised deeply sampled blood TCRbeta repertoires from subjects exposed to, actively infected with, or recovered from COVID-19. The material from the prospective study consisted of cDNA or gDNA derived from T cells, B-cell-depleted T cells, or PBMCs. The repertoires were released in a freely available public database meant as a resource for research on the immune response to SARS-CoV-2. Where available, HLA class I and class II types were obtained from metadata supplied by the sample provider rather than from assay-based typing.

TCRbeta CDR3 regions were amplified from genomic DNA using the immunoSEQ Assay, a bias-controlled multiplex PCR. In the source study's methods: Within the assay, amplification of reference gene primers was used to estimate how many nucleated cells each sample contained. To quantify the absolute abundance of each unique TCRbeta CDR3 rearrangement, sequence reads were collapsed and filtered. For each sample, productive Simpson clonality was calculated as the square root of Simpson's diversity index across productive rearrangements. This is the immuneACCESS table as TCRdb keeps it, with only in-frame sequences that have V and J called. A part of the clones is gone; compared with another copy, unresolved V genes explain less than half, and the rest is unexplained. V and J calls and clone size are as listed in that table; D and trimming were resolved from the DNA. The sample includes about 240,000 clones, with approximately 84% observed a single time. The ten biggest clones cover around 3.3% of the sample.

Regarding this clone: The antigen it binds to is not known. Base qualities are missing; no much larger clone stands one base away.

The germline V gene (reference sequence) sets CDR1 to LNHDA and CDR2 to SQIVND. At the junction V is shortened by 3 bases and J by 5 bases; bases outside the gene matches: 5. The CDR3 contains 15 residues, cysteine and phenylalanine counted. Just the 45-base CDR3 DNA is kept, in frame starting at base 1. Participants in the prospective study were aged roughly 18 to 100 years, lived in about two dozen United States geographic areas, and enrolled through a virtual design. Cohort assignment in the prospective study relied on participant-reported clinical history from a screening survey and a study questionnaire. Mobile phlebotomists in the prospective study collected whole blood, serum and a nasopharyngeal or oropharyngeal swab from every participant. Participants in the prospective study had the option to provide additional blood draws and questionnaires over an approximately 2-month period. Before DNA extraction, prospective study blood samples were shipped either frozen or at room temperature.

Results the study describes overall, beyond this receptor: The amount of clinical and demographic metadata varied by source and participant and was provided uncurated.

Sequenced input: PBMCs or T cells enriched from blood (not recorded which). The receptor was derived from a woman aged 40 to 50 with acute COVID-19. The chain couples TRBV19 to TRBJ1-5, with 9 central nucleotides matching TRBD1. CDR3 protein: CASSIGTGTDQPQHF. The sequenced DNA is TGTGCCAGTAGTATCGGGACAGGGACGGATCAGCCCCAGCATTTT. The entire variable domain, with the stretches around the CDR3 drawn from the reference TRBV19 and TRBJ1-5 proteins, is DGGITQSPKYLFRKEGQNVTLSCEQNLNHDAMYWYRQDPGQGLRLIYYSQIVNDFQKGDIAEGYSVSREKKESFPLTVTSAQKNPTAFYLCASSIGTGTDQPQHFGDGTRLSIL.